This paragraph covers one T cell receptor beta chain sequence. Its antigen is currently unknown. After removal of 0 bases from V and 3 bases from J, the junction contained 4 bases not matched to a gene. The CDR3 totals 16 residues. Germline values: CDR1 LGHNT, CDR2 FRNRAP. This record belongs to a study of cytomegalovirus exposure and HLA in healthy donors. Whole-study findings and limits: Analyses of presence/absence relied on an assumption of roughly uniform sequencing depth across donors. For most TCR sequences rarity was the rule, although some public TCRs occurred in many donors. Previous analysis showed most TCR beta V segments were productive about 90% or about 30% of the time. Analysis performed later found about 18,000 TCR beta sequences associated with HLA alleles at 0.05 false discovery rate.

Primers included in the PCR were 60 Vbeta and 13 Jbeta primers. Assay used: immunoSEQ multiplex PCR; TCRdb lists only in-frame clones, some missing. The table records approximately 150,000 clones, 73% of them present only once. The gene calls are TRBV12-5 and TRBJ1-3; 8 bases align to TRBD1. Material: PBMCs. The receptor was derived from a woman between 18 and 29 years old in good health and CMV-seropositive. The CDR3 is CASGLVTGGFGNTIYF. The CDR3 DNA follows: TGTGCTAGTGGTTTGGTAACAGGGGGATTTGGAAACACCATATATTTT.